The rows below give T cell receptor beta chains drawn from one sample of a study of human CD4 T cells and Enterobacteriaceae. Method: immunoSEQ multiplex PCR; TCRdb's copy keeps in-frame clones and lacks some. The sample records 25,000 to 30,000 clones, 80% to 90% being singletons. The sequenced sample consisted of memory CD4+ T cells from blood. These receptors all come from a human donor in good health. Each CDR3 is given with its conserved first and last residue. D genes are given only for firm matches. Part of the rows lack a size; the others show once, few, many or a class for expanded clones.

v_gene	j_gene	abundance	d_gene	CDR3aa	CDR3nt
TRBV18	TRBJ2-4	.	.	CASSPDSGVAKNIQYF	TGTGCCAGCTCGCCGGATTCCGGGGTGGCCAAAAACATTCAGTACTTC
TRBV11-3	TRBJ2-3	.	.	CASSHGLSTDTQYF	TGTGCCAGCAGCCATGGGCTCAGCACAGATACGCAGTATTTT
TRBV9	TRBJ1-4	.	TRBD1	CASSPRLTRGANEKLFF	TGTGCCAGCAGCCCAAGGCTGACCAGGGGGGCTAATGAAAAACTGTTTTTT
TRBV2	TRBJ1-1	few	.	CASRIRGNTEAFF	TGTGCGAGTAGGATCCGCGGGAACACTGAAGCTTTCTTT
TRBV18	TRBJ1-1	.	TRBD1	CASSPGTGQNTEAFF	TGTGCCAGCTCACCAGGGACAGGGCAGAACACTGAAGCTTTCTTT
TRBV12-2	TRBJ1-1	.	.	CASHRGPMAEAFF	TGTGCAAGTCATAGAGGCCCCATGGCTGAAGCTTTCTTT
TRBV5-1	TRBJ2-1	.	TRBD2	CASSLRTSSNEQFF	TGCGCCAGCAGCTTAAGGACTAGCTCCAATGAGCAGTTCTTC
TRBV5-1	TRBJ2-7	.	.	CASSLVESSYEQYF	TGCGCCAGCAGCTTGGTGGAGAGCTCCTACGAGCAGTACTTC
TRBV28	TRBJ2-4	.	TRBD1	CASSPAGTADIQYF	TGTGCCAGCAGCCCCGCCGGGACAGCCGACATTCAGTACTTC
TRBV7-2	TRBJ2-2	.	.	CASSPGPSGELFF	TGTGCCAGCAGTCCGGGCCCTTCGGGGGAGCTGTTTTTT
TRBV28	TRBJ2-3	.	.	CASSVYSTDTQYF	TGTGCCAGCAGTGTTTACAGCACAGATACGCAGTATTTT
TRBV5-4	TRBJ2-1	.	.	CASSLGGRMEQFF	TGTGCCAGCAGCTTGGGGGGACGCATGGAGCAGTTCTTC
TRBV27	TRBJ2-5	.	.	CASSRRAFEFQETQYF	TGTGCCAGCAGTCGTCGGGCCTTCGAATTCCAAGAGACCCAGTACTTC
TRBV6-1	TRBJ2-7	.	TRBD2	CASTPRVAGSYEQYF	TGTGCCAGCACCCCTCGGGTAGCGGGATCCTACGAGCAGTACTTC
TRBV5-6	TRBJ2-5	few	.	CASSGRGKETQYF	TGTGCCAGCAGCGGCCGGGGCAAAGAGACCCAGTACTTC
TRBV6-5	TRBJ1-6	.	TRBD1	CASRRPDRDSPLHF	TGTGCCAGCCGCCGGCCAGACAGGGATTCACCCCTCCACTTT
TRBV2	TRBJ2-7	.	TRBD1	CASMDPGTGAYEQYF	TGTGCCAGCATGGACCCCGGGACAGGGGCCTACGAGCAGTACTTC
TRBV20-1	TRBJ1-2	once	.	CSVTQGYGYTF	TGCAGTGTGACACAGGGCTATGGCTACACCTTC
TRBV6-6	TRBJ1-1	.	.	CASRESSRRPEAFF	TGTGCCAGCCGGGAGTCCTCCCGGAGGCCTGAAGCTTTCTTT
TRBV7-2	TRBJ1-5	once	TRBD1	CASSSPGTEDRQPQHF	TGTGCCAGCAGCTCACCAGGGACAGAGGATAGACAGCCCCAGCATTTT
TRBV2	TRBJ1-2	.	TRBD1	CASSANRGMFGYTF	TGTGCCAGCAGTGCCAACAGGGGAATGTTTGGCTACACCTTC
TRBV5-1	TRBJ1-1	.	TRBD1	CASSTKTGASEAFF	TGCGCCAGCAGTACGAAGACAGGGGCCTCTGAAGCTTTCTTT
TRBV18	TRBJ2-4	.	.	CASSPRQTSTALAKNIQYF	TGTGCCAGCTCACCCCGACAGACCTCAACAGCCCTAGCCAAAAACATTCAGTACTTC
TRBV19	TRBJ1-2	once	TRBD1	CASSIERTGGGYGYTF	TGTGCCAGTAGTATAGAGCGGACAGGGGGCGGCTATGGCTACACCTTC
TRBV2	TRBJ1-5	few	.	CASSEETRSNQPQHF	TGTGCCAGCAGTGAAGAGACACGTAGCAATCAGCCCCAGCATTTT
TRBV2	TRBJ2-3	.	TRBD2	CASRPSGGARDTQYF	TGTGCCAGCAGGCCTAGCGGGGGGGCCAGAGATACGCAGTATTTT
TRBV7-9	TRBJ2-7	.	.	CASSLDEGVAYEQYF	TGTGCCAGCAGCTTAGATGAGGGGGTGGCCTACGAGCAGTACTTC
TRBV9	TRBJ2-7	.	.	CARPWGISYEQYF	TGTGCCAGGCCTTGGGGGATCTCCTACGAGCAGTACTTC
TRBV11-2	TRBJ2-7	once	TRBD2	CASSYTSGSPEQYF	TGTGCCAGCAGCTACACTAGCGGGAGTCCCGAGCAGTACTTC
TRBV6-5	TRBJ1-1	.	.	CASRAPGSMNTEAFF	TGTGCCAGCAGGGCCCCCGGATCGATGAACACTGAAGCTTTCTTT
TRBV18	TRBJ1-5	.	.	CASSPSATTRGNQPQHF	TGTGCCAGCTCACCTAGTGCTACCACGCGGGGAAATCAGCCCCAGCATTTT
TRBV6-1	TRBJ2-1	.	.	CASSFQGNGYNEQFF	TGTGCCAGCAGTTTTCAGGGGAATGGGTACAATGAGCAGTTCTTC
TRBV15	TRBJ1-4	.	.	CATSRDGGAANEKLFF	TGTGCCACCAGCAGAGATGGGGGGGCAGCTAATGAAAAACTGTTTTTT
TRBV21-1	TRBJ2-2	.	.	CASSSEGRATYTGELFF	TGTGCCAGCAGCTCCGAGGGCAGGGCGACTTACACCGGGGAGCTGTTTTTT
TRBV30	TRBJ2-1	.	TRBD1	CAWTRDRGEEQFF	TGTGCCTGGACCCGGGACAGGGGGGAAGAGCAGTTCTTC
TRBV19	TRBJ1-6	.	.	CASMKGYNSPLHF	TGTGCCAGTATGAAGGGGTATAATTCACCCCTCCACTTT
TRBV7-2	TRBJ1-4	once	.	CASTLQGNEKLFF	TGTGCCAGCACCCTTCAGGGGAATGAAAAACTGTTTTTT
TRBV5-1	TRBJ2-5	.	.	CASNRDRETQYF	TGCGCCTCTAACAGGGATCGGGAGACCCAGTACTTC
TRBV4-1	TRBJ1-6	.	TRBD1	CASSRLGTGLNSPLHF	TGCGCCAGCAGCCGACTCGGGACAGGGCTTAATTCACCCCTCCACTTT
TRBV27	TRBJ2-1	.	.	CASSPRGQIYEQFF	TGTGCCAGCAGTCCGCGGGGACAGATCTATGAGCAGTTCTTC
TRBV5-5	TRBJ1-6	few	.	CASSLADTAPLHF	TGTGCCAGCAGCTTGGCCGATACGGCACCCCTCCACTTT
TRBV9	TRBJ1-1	.	.	CASSVGGLNLGAFF	TGTGCCAGCAGCGTAGGGGGACTAAACTTAGGGGCTTTCTTT
TRBV12-5	TRBJ1-4	.	.	CATRGGGDEKLFF	TGTGCTACCCGGGGGGGAGGGGATGAAAAACTGTTTTTT
TRBV7-9	TRBJ1-3	.	TRBD1	CASREDRSSGNTIYF	TGTGCCAGCAGGGAGGACAGGAGCTCTGGAAACACCATATATTTT
TRBV19	TRBJ1-5	.	TRBD1	CASSPKAGTAGSTQHF	TGTGCCAGTAGTCCCAAAGCCGGGACAGCGGGTTCGACCCAGCATTTT
TRBV9	TRBJ1-6	.	.	CASSPQDRGSPLHF	TGTGCCAGCAGCCCCCAGGATAGGGGTTCACCCCTCCACTTT
TRBV9	TRBJ2-1	few	.	CASSVQPGAAYNEQFF	TGTGCCAGCAGCGTACAACCGGGGGCAGCCTACAATGAGCAGTTCTTC
TRBV5-1	TRBJ1-1	.	.	CASSLGFGNTEAFF	TGCGCCAGCAGCTTAGGGTTTGGGAACACTGAAGCTTTCTTT
TRBV18	TRBJ2-7	few	TRBD1	CASSPSNTGQLYEQYF	TGTGCCAGCTCACCAAGTAATACGGGACAGCTCTACGAGCAGTACTTC
TRBV6-1	TRBJ2-7	.	.	CASIGQTGFPEQYF	TGTGCCAGCATTGGACAGACAGGCTTCCCCGAGCAGTACTTC
TRBV27	TRBJ1-5	.	.	CASSLSVRERQPQHF	TGTGCCAGCAGTTTATCGGTCAGGGAACGGCAGCCCCAGCATTTT
TRBV14	TRBJ2-4	.	TRBD2	CASSQDSGAGTKNIQYF	TGTGCCAGCAGCCAAGACAGCGGGGCTGGGACCAAAAACATTCAGTACTTC
TRBV5-1	TRBJ1-1	.	TRBD1	CASSPRTGGEGTEAFF	TGCGCCAGCAGCCCAAGGACAGGGGGCGAGGGTACTGAAGCTTTCTTT
TRBV5-1	TRBJ2-1	.	TRBD2	CASSFRPGLAGGASNNEQFF	TGCGCCAGCAGCTTTCGTCCTGGACTAGCGGGAGGGGCATCCAACAATGAGCAGTTCTTC
TRBV11-2	TRBJ2-1	.	.	CASRTVSFNEQFF	TGTGCCAGCCGCACGGTCTCTTTCAATGAGCAGTTCTTC